This T cell receptor beta chain is drawn from a study of blood T cell repertoires in COVID-19. As for the study in general: Nucleic acid was either cDNA or gDNA, and it came from T cells, B-cell-depleted T cells, or PBMCs.

As originally analysed: It was from reference gene primer amplification that nucleated cell counts were estimated. Sequenced by immunoSEQ multiplex PCR; TCRdb stores in-frame clones only, minus some. That table supplies the V and J calls and clone size; D and trimming were determined from the DNA. The sample gives about 160,000 clones, over 85% of which show up once; 2% is in the top ten. The CDR3 covers 14 residues. Trimming pared 3 bases from V and 8 bases from J, leaving 17 bases between. Germline CDR1 reads SGDLS; CDR2 reads YYNGEE. This clonotype was obtained from a woman aged 55-75 years with COVID-19, enrolled during active disease. Sequenced sample: peripheral blood. The J gene is TRBJ1-2, the V gene TRBV9, with D perhaps matching TRBD1 (5 bases). This CDR3 is CASSDLTEAGGYTF. The DNA for the CDR3 is TGTGCCAGCAGCGACTTGACAGAAGCGGGCGGCTACACCTTC.